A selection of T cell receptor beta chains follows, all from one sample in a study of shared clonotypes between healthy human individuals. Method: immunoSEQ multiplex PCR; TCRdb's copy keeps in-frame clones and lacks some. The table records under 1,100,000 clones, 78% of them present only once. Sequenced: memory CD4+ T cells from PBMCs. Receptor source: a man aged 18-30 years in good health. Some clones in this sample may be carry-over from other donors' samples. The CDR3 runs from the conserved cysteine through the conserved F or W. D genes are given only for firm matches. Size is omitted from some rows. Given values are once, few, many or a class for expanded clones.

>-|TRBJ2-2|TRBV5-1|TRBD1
TGCGCCAGCAGCTTGGCGGACAGGGGAACGAACACCGGGGAGCTGTTTTTT
CASSLADRGTNTGELFF
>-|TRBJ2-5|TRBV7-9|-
TGTGCCAGCAGCTCTGTACCACGGGGAATAGATCGGGGAGAGACCCAGTACTTC
CASSSVPRGIDRGETQYF
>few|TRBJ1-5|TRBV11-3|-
TGTGCCAAGCAGTACCAGGTCTGCAATCAGCCCCAGCATTTT
CAKQYQVCNQPQHF
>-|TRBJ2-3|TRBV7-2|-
TGTGCCAGCAGCGTCGGGGGACCGGGTACAGATACGCAGTATTTT
CASSVGGPGTDTQYF
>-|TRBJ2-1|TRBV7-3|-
TGTGCCAGCAGTTCCCCAACTGAGCAGTTCTTC
CASSSPTEQFF
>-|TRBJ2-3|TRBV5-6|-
TGTGCCAGCAGCAATAGCGGTCCTAGCACAGATACGCAGTATTTT
CASSNSGPSTDTQYF
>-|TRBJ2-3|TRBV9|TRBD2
TGTGCCAGCAGCGTATACGAGAGACCTAGCGGTGATACCAGCACAGATACGCAGTATTTT
CASSVYERPSGDTSTDTQYF
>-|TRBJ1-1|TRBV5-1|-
TGCGCCAGCAGCTTTGGCGGGATGAACACTGAAGCTTTCTTT
CASSFGGMNTEAFF
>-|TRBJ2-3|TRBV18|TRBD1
TGTGCCAGCTCACCACCCGGGACAGGGGGCACAGATACGCAGTATTTT
CASSPPGTGGTDTQYF
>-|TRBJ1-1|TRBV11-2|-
TGTGCCAGCAGCTCGGGAGTCCAACGGGAAGCTTTCTTT
CASSSGVQREAFF
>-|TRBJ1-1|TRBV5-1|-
TGCGCCAGCAGCTCTGCCATCGGGAGGGCTGAAGCTTTCTTT
CASSSAIGRAEAFF
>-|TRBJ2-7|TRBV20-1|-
TGCAGTGCCCCGTTCTTCTACGAGCAGTACTTC
CSAPFFYEQYF
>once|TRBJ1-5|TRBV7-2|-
TGTGCCAGCAGTCCCCGAAACAGGGCTTCGAGCAATCAGCCCCAGCATTTT
CASSPRNRASSNQPQHF
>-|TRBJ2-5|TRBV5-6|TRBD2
TGTGCCAGCAGCTGGCGACTAGCGGGGGAAGAGACCCAGTACTTC
CASSWRLAGEETQYF
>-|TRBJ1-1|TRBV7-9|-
TGTGCCAGCAGCTTAGAGGGGGAGACGGCAGAAGCTTTCTTT
CASSLEGETAEAFF
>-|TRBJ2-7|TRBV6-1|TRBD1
TGTGCCGGAAAGAGGACAGGGCTCAGCTACGAGCAGTACTTC
CAGKRTGLSYEQYF
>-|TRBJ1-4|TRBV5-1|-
TGCGCCAGCAGCTGGGCCCTGGGTGGTGAAAAACTGTTTTTT
CASSWALGGEKLFF
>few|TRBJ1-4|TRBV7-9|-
TGTGCCAGCAGCTCGGGGGGCGCCAGGACTAATGAAAAACTGTTTTTT
CASSSGGARTNEKLFF
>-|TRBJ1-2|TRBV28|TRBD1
TGTGCCAGCGGACAGGGTGGTCGGTATGGCTACACCTTC
CASGQGGRYGYTF
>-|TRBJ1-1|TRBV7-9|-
TGTGCCAGCAGCTTGCAGGGCCCTGGCACTGAAGCTTTCTTT
CASSLQGPGTEAFF
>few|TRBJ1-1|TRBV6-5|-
TGTGCCAGCAGTTACGTAACAGGGACTGAAGCTTTCTTT
CASSYVTGTEAFF
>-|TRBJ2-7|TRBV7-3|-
TGTGCCAACCGACAGAACTCCTACGAGCAGTACTTC
CANRQNSYEQYF
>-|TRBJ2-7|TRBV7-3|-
TGTGCCAGCAGCTTAGGGTTTCAGGCCGCCTACGAGCAGTACTTC
CASSLGFQAAYEQYF
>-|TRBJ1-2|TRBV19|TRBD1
TGTGCCAGTAGCGACACAGGGGGCGGCTATGGCTACACCTTC
CASSDTGGGYGYTF
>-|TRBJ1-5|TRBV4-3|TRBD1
TGCGCCAGCAGCCAGGGGGACAGGGGTCAGCCCCAGCATTTT
CASSQGDRGQPQHF
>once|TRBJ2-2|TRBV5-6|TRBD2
TGTGCCAGCAGCTTGGCCGGGACTAGTAAGGAGAGGGAGCTGTTTTTT
CASSLAGTSKERELFF
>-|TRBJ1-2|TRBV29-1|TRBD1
TGCAGCGTAGGGACAGTCGCTATTGGCTACACCTTC
CSVGTVAIGYTF
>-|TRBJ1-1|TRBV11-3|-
TGTGCCAGCAGCACTGGTGGGGGGCGCGAAGCTTTCTTT
CASSTGGGREAFF
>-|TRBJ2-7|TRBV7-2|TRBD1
TGTGCCAGCAGCTTTTTCCTCGGGACAGGGGGACACGAGCAGTACTTC
CASSFFLGTGGHEQYF
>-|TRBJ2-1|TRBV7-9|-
TGTGCCAGCAGCTTAGGTCGGCCTAATGAGCAGTTCTTC
CASSLGRPNEQFF
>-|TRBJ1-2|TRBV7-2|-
TGTGCCAGCAGCTTAATATATGGCTACACCTTC
CASSLIYGYTF
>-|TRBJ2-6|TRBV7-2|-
TGTGCCAGCAGCTTAGACAGGAACGGGGCCAACGTCCTGACTTTC
CASSLDRNGANVLTF
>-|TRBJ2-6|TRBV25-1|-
TGTGCCAGCAGTGAGGCATCGACGGCCAACGTCCTGACTTTC
CASSEASTANVLTF
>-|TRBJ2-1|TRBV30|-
TGTGCCTGGAACCCAGTGGGTCCCTACAATGAGCAGTTCTTC
CAWNPVGPYNEQFF
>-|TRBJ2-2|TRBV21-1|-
TGTGCCAGCAGCAAAGCGCGGGACTACACCGGGGAGCTGTTTTTT
CASSKARDYTGELFF
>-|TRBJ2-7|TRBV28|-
TGTGCCAGCAGCTTACCACAGGGTAGAATATCCTACGAGCAGTACTTC
CASSLPQGRISYEQYF
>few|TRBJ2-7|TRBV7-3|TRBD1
TGTGCCAGCAGCCTCCAGGGGGATAACTCCTACGAGCAGTACTTC
CASSLQGDNSYEQYF
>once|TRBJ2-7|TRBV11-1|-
TGTGCCAGCAGCTTAGCGGGACTGTACGAGCAGTACTTC
CASSLAGLYEQYF
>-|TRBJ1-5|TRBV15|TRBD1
TGTGCCACCAGCACCCCGGGGACAGAGTATCAGCCCCAGCATTTT
CATSTPGTEYQPQHF
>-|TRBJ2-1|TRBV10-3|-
TGTGCCATCAGTGAGTCGAGCAGGGACTACAATGAGCAGTTCTTC
CAISESSRDYNEQFF
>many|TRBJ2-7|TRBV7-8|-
TGTGCCAGCAGCTTAGTTAGAGGGGGGGAGCAGTACTTC
CASSLVRGGEQYF
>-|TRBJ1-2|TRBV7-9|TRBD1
TGTGCCAGTTCACCGGACAGGGACGGCTACACCTTC
CASSPDRDGYTF
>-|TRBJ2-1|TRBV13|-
TGTGCCAGCAGCCAACCAGGGGTCGATGAGCAGTTCTTC
CASSQPGVDEQFF
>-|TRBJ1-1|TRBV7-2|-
TGTGCCAGCAGCTTAGTAACACAGTATGCTTTCTTT
CASSLVTQYAFF
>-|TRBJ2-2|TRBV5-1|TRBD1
TGCGCCAGCAACCCGGGGACAGAAGGTGCCGGGGAGCTGTTTTTT
CASNPGTEGAGELFF
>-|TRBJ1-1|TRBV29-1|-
TGCAGCGCGAGGGATAACACTGAAGCTTTCTTT
CSARDNTEAFF
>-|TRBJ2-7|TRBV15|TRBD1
TGTGCCGCCGGACAGGGCGGGTCGGTCTACGAGCAGTACTTC
CAAGQGGSVYEQYF
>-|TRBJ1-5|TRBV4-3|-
TGCGCCAGCAGCCAAGATGAGGGGGGGTATCAGCCCCAGCATTTT
CASSQDEGGYQPQHF
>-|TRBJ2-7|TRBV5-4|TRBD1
TGTGCCAGCAGCATCCGGGACAGGGGGGACGAGCAGTACTTC
CASSIRDRGDEQYF
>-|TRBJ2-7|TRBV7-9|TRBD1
TGTGCCAGCAGCCAACCCTCGGGACAGGGGTATTTCGGGCTCGAGCAGTACTTC
CASSQPSGQGYFGLEQYF
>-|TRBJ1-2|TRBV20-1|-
TGCAGTGCCATTAATGGCTACACCTTC
CSAINGYTF
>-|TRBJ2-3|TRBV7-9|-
TGTGCCAGCAGCTTAGACAGGGTTGGAGATACGCAGTATTTT
CASSLDRVGDTQYF
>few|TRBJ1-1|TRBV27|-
TGTGCCAGCAGTGCCCTCTCAAACACTGAAGCTTTCTTT
CASSALSNTEAFF
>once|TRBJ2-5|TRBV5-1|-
TGCGCCAGCAGCTTTCGTACGACACGGGCAGGGAAAGAGACCCAGTACTTC
CASSFRTTRAGKETQYF
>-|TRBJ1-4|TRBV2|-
TGTGCCAGCAGTGGCAGTCGGGCAACTAATGAAAAACTGTTTTTT
CASSGSRATNEKLFF
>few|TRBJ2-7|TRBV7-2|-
TGTGCCAGCAGCTCTAGACCAGGCTACGAGCAGTACTTC
CASSSRPGYEQYF
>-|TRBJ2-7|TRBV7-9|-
TGTGCCAGCAGCCCAAATGGACAGGGAGGGGACGAGCAGTACTTC
CASSPNGQGGDEQYF